The T cell receptor (beta chain) under discussion was sequenced for a study of CD4+ T cells in melanoma. Sequencing was performed with immunoSEQ multiplex PCR; in TCRdb, only in-frame clones are kept and a portion is missing. The sample contains about 55,000 clones, approximately 70% of which appear only once. Germline V gene lookup returns CDR1 MDHEN and CDR2 SYDVKM. V gave up 9 bases and J gave up 4 bases, with 15 bases separating them. The CDR3 loop spans 13 amino acids. In the case of this clone: Its antigen is currently unknown. Distinct nucleotide sequences in the sample also encode this CDR3.

Study-wide results and caveats: CD8+ T cell, macrophage and B cell function reportedly correlated with neoantigen-specific CD4+ T cells. Reportedly, melanoma neoantigen-specific CD4+ T cells showed varied differentiation states.

The chain joins TRBV28 to TRBJ2-5; a weak D match, TRBD2 (5 bases). This sequence originates from a human donor with melanoma. The sequenced material came from tumor tissue. CDR3 region: CASRDGGGETQYF. Here the CDR3 DNA reads TGTGCCAGTCGAGACGGAGGCGGAGAGACCCAGTACTTC.